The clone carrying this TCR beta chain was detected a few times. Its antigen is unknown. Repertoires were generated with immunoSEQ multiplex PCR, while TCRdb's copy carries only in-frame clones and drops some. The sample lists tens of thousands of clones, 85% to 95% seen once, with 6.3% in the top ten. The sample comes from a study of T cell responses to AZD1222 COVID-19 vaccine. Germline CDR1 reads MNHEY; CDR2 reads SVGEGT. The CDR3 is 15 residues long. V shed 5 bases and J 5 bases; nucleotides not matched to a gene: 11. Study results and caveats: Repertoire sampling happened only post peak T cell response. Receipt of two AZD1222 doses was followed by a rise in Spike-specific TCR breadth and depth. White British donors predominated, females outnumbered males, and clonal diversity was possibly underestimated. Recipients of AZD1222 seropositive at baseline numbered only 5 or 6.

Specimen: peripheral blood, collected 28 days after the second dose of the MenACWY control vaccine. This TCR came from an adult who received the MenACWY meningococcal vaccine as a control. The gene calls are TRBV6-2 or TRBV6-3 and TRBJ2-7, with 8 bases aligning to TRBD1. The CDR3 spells CASSIYRGDTNEQYF. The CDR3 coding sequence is TGTGCCAGCAGTATTTACAGGGGGGACACGAACGAGCAGTACTTC.